The 26 T cell receptor beta chains presented below share a single source sample, sequenced in a study of CD8+ T cells in alopecia areata. Reverse transcription of extracted RNA yielded cDNA, which provided the sequencing template. Generated by immunoSEQ multiplex PCR, the TCRdb table keeps only in-frame clones and is missing some. Of fewer than 100,000 clones in the sample, roughly three fifths were seen once. Treatment noted: oral pan-JAK inhibitor, 5-10 mg twice daily. The source was CD8+ T cells sorted from blood, collected at week 4, from a patient treated with tofacitinib. The receptors come from a human donor with alopecia areata.

The chain has TRBV29-1 and TRBJ2-7; TRBD2 agrees at 9 bases. V dropped 2 bases and J dropped 7; count of bases not matched to a gene: 9. CDR3 length equals 14 residues. Germline V CDR1 and CDR2: SQVTM, ANQGSEA. Written as DNA, the CDR3 is TGCAGCGTTGAAATGGCGGGGGGGCCCCGGGAGCAGTACTTC. Amino acid sequence: CSVEMAGGPREQYF.

V and J are TRBV18 and TRBJ2-7; no clear D. The CDR3 loop spans 14 amino acids. The germline gives CDR1 KGHSH, CDR2 LQKENI. Trimming pared 0 bases from V and 2 bases from J, leaving 8 bases between. The CDR3 DNA follows: TGTGCCAGCTCACCACCGTCCTCCGCCTACGAGCAGTACTTC. This codes for CASSPPSSAYEQYF.

The rearrangement uses TRBV7-6 and TRBJ1-2; D not resolved. In germline, CDR1 is SGHVS, CDR2 FNYEAQ. This CDR3 spans 16 amino acids. Deletions cut 1 base from V and 5 bases from J, with 17 bases between. CDR3 loop: CASSLDGRNLEYGYTF. In nucleotides, the CDR3 is TGTGCCAGCAGCTTAGACGGAAGAAACCTTGAATATGGCTACACCTTC.

This clone has a handful of counts. The chain recombines TRBV27 with TRBJ2-3; 9 positions match TRBD1. Per the germline V gene, CDR1 is MNHEY and CDR2 is SMNVEV (reference sequence). The CDR3 is 14 residues long. V was pared by 5 bases and J by 4 bases, with 4 bases of the junction left unmatched. The CDR3 sequence: CASSMTGGPDTQYF. The CDR3, as DNA: TGTGCCAGCAGTATGACAGGGGGGCCAGATACGCAGTATTTT.

The chain carries TRBV6-5 and TRBJ2-1; a weak D match, TRBD1 (5 bases). This CDR3 is 12 amino acids long. Germline CDR1 reads MNHEY; CDR2 reads SVGAGI. V was trimmed by 6 bases and J by 9 bases, leaving 12 bases between them. The CDR3 here is CASSFRGAEQFF. CDR3 DNA sequence: TGTGCCAGCAGCTTTAGGGGTGCTGAGCAGTTCTTC.

The chain carries TRBV5-1 and TRBJ1-2; the D gene is possibly TRBD1 (5 bases). Germline V gives CDR1 SGHRS, CDR2 YFSETQ. The CDR3 has 13 amino acids. V was pared by 5 bases and J by 4 bases, with 12 bases between. CDR3: CASRDTAPYGYTF. CDR3 bases: TGCGCCAGCAGGGACACGGCCCCCTATGGCTACACCTTC. Complete variable domain (other parts from reference TRBV5-1 and TRBJ1-2): KAGVTQTPRYLIKTRGQQVTLSCSPISGHRSVSWYQQTPGQGLQFLFEYFSETQRNKGNFPGRFSGRQFSNSRSEMNVSTLELGDSALYLCASRDTAPYGYTFGSGTRLTVV.

The chain employs TRBV5-4 and TRBJ2-5, with TRBD2 identical over 16 bases. Germline CDR1 is SGHNT and CDR2 is YYREEE (reference sequence). This CDR3 spans 17 amino acids. V shed 4 bases and J 1 base; nucleotides not matched to a gene: 4. The CDR3 bases are TGTGCCAGCAGCCCTGGGACTAGCGGGGGGGCCCAAGAGACCCAGTACTTC. Its protein is CASSPGTSGGAQETQYF.

This chain joins TRBV9 and TRBJ2-3; 8 positions agree with TRBD2. The CDR3 length is 16 residues. Trimming took 0 bases from V and 2 from J; bases not matched to a gene: 5. Germline CDR1 is SGDLS and CDR2 is YYNGEE. CDR3: CASSVAGGVFTDTQYF. CDR3 coding DNA: TGTGCCAGCAGCGTAGCGGGGGGGGTTTTCACAGATACGCAGTATTTT.

The genes are TRBV19 and TRBJ1-1, with D perhaps TRBD1 (5 bases). The CDR3 loop spans 13 amino acids. Trimming removed 3 bases at V and 6 bases at J, with 11 bases between. Germline CDR1 reads LNHDA; CDR2 reads SQIVND (reference sequence). Here the CDR3 reads CASSIGARAEAFF. The CDR3 DNA reads TGTGCCAGTAGTATCGGGGCCCGCGCTGAAGCTTTCTTT.

V gene TRBV9 combines with J gene TRBJ1-2; 7 nucleotides line up with TRBD1. The CDR3 consists of 12 residues. Germline V gene sequence: CDR1 SGDLS, CDR2 YYNGEE. The trim removed 3 bases at V and 8 bases at J, leaving 4 bases unmatched. The CDR3 DNA reads TGTGCCAGCAGCGCGACAGGGAGCGGCTACACCTTC. It codes for CASSATGSGYTF.

The chain employs TRBV7-9 and TRBJ1-2; 10 bases fit TRBD1. V shed 4 bases and J 8 bases; nucleotides not matched to a gene: 7. The CDR3 is 14 amino acids. Germline lookup yields CDR1 SEHNR and CDR2 FQNEAQ (reference sequence). The CDR3 sequence is CASSYPGQGWGYTF. Here the CDR3 DNA reads TGTGCCAGCAGCTACCCGGGACAGGGGTGGGGCTACACCTTC.

This chain uses TRBV20-1 with TRBJ2-1; D gene uncertain. The V end was cut by 3 bases, the J end by 6 bases, with 6 bases between. The germline CDR1 and CDR2 sequences are DFQATT and SNEGSKA (reference sequence). The CDR3 spans 11 residues. CDR3 protein: CSARWSNEQFF. CDR3 bases: TGCAGTGCTAGGTGGTCCAATGAGCAGTTCTTC.

V is TRBV27 and J is TRBJ2-7, with 7 bases matching TRBD2. Losses at the gene ends were 4 bases for V and 0 bases for J; bases not matched to a gene: 6. From germline, CDR1 is MNHEY and CDR2 SMNVEV (reference sequence). The CDR3 has 15 amino acids. The CDR3 loop reads CASSWGGSSSYEQYF. In nucleotides, the CDR3 is TGTGCCAGCAGTTGGGGGGGATCTAGCTCCTACGAGCAGTACTTC.

The chain links TRBV27 to TRBJ2-7; 7 bases agree with TRBD2. Unmatched junction bases numbered 9, after V lost 3 bases and J lost 4 bases. Looked up from germline, CDR1 is MNHEY and CDR2 is SMNVEV (reference sequence). The CDR3 runs 15 residues. The CDR3: CASSFFGGSLYEQYF. The CDR3 DNA reads as TGTGCCAGCAGTTTCTTTGGCGGGAGTCTTTACGAGCAGTACTTC.

The chain uses TRBV6-5 and TRBJ2-5, with 8 bases lining up with TRBD1. With 4 bases clipped from V and 2 bases from J, the junction kept 6 bases outside the gene matches. The germline gives CDR1 MNHEY, CDR2 SVGAGI. The CDR3 is made up of 15 amino acids. CDR3 DNA sequence: TGTGCCAGCAGTTTGGGCGGGACAGGTCAAGAGACCCAGTACTTC. As protein: CASSLGGTGQETQYF.

The chain joins TRBV18 to TRBJ2-2; no definite D call. Between the trimmed V and J ends, which lost 2 bases and 3 bases, there was a span of 13 bases. The CDR3 sequence is 16 residues long. The germline V gene encodes CDR1 KGHSH and CDR2 LQKENI. CDR3 loop: CASSPSMGPYTGELFF. The CDR3 DNA reads TGTGCCAGCTCACCATCGATGGGCCCCTACACCGGGGAGCTGTTTTTT.

This chain joins TRBV5-1 and TRBJ2-7, with TRBD1 identical over 8 bases. Per germline, CDR1 SGHRS and CDR2 YFSETQ. The V gene end was trimmed by 0 bases and the J gene end by 3 bases; junction bases not matched to a gene: 2. The CDR3 totals 14 residues. In DNA, the CDR3 is TGCGCCAGCAGCTTGGCCACAGGGGGCTACGAGCAGTACTTC. Amino acids: CASSLATGGYEQYF.

This clone was detected only once. The V and J genes are TRBV4-1 and TRBJ2-5; D is tentatively TRBD1 or TRBD2 (5 bases each). Trimming left V 0 bases short and J 4 bases short, with 12 bases between. CDR3 length: 15 amino acids. CDR1 MGHRA and CDR2 YSYEKL come from the germline V gene. The CDR3 DNA reads TGCGCCAGCAGCCAAGATGGTACAGGAGGAGAGACCCAGTACTTC. Translated, it gives CASSQDGTGGETQYF.

The chain links TRBV29-1 to TRBJ2-3, with no clear D. Trimming left V 1 base short and J 3 bases short, with 8 bases between. Germline assignment: CDR1 SQVTM and CDR2 ANQGSEA. There are 13 residues in the CDR3. The CDR3 spells CSVEVLVTDTQYF. Written as DNA, the CDR3 is TGCAGCGTTGAAGTGTTAGTTACAGATACGCAGTATTTT.

Only a few counts were recorded for this clone. The chain joins TRBV29-1 to TRBJ1-2; 7 bases align to TRBD1. Germline V gene lookup returns CDR1 SQVTM and CDR2 ANQGSEA. V lost 6 bases and J lost 5; bases outside the gene matches: 9. There are 13 residues in the CDR3. This CDR3 reads CSVGDRDRYGYTF. The CDR3, as DNA: TGCAGCGTAGGTGACAGGGATCGATATGGCTACACCTTC.

V usage is TRBV19 and J usage is TRBJ2-3; D may be TRBD1 (5 bases). Germline CDR1 and CDR2: LNHDA and SQIVND (reference sequence). V shed 8 bases and J shed 5 bases, with 8 bases lying between them. The CDR3 is 11 residues long. This CDR3 reads CASLRGDTQYF. Here the CDR3 DNA reads TGTGCCAGTTTAAGGGGAGATACGCAGTATTTT.

The chain employs TRBV6-1 and TRBJ2-3, with 11 bases lining up with TRBD2. The germline V gene has CDR1 MNHNS and CDR2 SASEGT. The trim removed 4 bases at V and 3 bases at J, leaving 6 bases unmatched. This CDR3 is 16 amino acids long. The CDR3 spells CASSALAGGQTDTQYF. The CDR3 coding sequence is TGTGCCAGCAGTGCCCTAGCGGGGGGCCAAACAGATACGCAGTATTTT.

To note about this clone: This sample also contains other DNA sequences that code for the same CDR3. The chain combines TRBV9 with TRBJ2-3; D is possibly TRBD2 (5 bases). Germline V gene data show CDR1 as SGDLS and CDR2 as YYNGEE. Trimming removed 0 bases from V and 4 bases from J, with 6 bases in between. The CDR3 is 13 residues long. CDR3 residues: CASSVGRSDTQYF. The DNA of the CDR3 is TGTGCCAGCAGCGTAGGGAGGTCAGATACGCAGTATTTT.

As regards this clone: Other DNA sequences in this specimen translate into the identical CDR3. The rearrangement joins TRBV4-2 to TRBJ2-5, with 10 positions matching TRBD2. Per the germline V gene, CDR1 is LGHNA and CDR2 is YNFKEQ. CDR3 length: 15 amino acids. V lost 3 bases, J lost 5 bases, and 6 bases stayed unmatched. The CDR3 DNA sequence: TGTGCCAGCAGCCAGGAGCGGGGGGGCCAGGAGACCCAGTACTTC. Translated, it gives CASSQERGGQETQYF.

The chain uses TRBV4-2 and TRBJ2-3, with D unclear. The CDR3 is 12 amino acids. V was clipped by 1 base and J by 5 bases, with 4 bases between them. Per the germline V gene, CDR1 is LGHNA and CDR2 is YNFKEQ. CDR3 DNA: TGTGCCAGCAGCCAAGGGGGAGATACGCAGTATTTT. Its protein product is CASSQGGDTQYF.

This clone came up many times. The chain is built from TRBV4-3 and TRBJ1-6; the match to TRBD1 covers 7 bases. Looked up from germline, CDR1 is LGHNA and CDR2 is YSLEER. V lost 0 bases, J lost 9 bases, and 11 bases stayed unmatched. This CDR3 contains 17 residues. The DNA for the CDR3 is TGCGCCAGCAGCCAAGATCATACGACAGGGCTTGGTTCACCCCTCCACTTT. Translation: CASSQDHTTGLGSPLHF.